The 28 T cell receptor beta chains in this list originate from one sample, sequenced in a study of early T cells in non-severe SARS-CoV-2 infection (dated by TCRdb to the early 2020s). Libraries were made using 5' RACE. The data were produced on a NextSeq 500. TCRdb redid the processing of the public reads, applying fastp at Q25 and MiXCR, and retained in-frame beta chains. Rows are combined by CDR3 protein, so each entry shows the most common genes and DNA. The sample profile shows tens of thousands of distinct CDR3 sequences; about 13% of them were found once. 4% to 6% of the sample lies in the top ten. The sample comprised whole blood. All receptors derive from an adult who was a healthcare worker with PCR-confirmed SARS-CoV-2 infection or an uninfected control (not recorded which).

There are many counts of this clonotype. The chain recombines TRBV4-2 with TRBJ2-7; 7 bases agree with TRBD2. The CDR3 totals 15 residues. The germline CDR1 and CDR2 sequences are LGHNA and YNFKEQ. Trimming took 1 base from V and 2 from J; bases not matched to a gene: 5. CDR3 region: CASSQGGSPTYEQYF. The CDR3, as DNA: TGTGCCAGCAGCCAAGGCGGGAGCCCCACCTACGAGCAGTACTTC.

V gene TRBV20-1 combines with J gene TRBJ2-7; 11 positions agree with TRBD2. J was trimmed by 7 bases and V by 1 base; bases with no gene match: 6. Per the germline V gene, CDR1 is DFQATT and CDR2 is SNEGSKA (reference sequence). The CDR3 runs to 14 residues. Here the CDR3 DNA reads TGCAGTGCTAGAGTCCTAGCGGGAGGAGGGGAGCAGTACTTC. It translates to CSARVLAGGGEQYF.

This clonotype was found many times. The V gene is TRBV28, the J gene TRBJ2-7, with 11 bases fitting TRBD2. The CDR3 is 14 residues long. In germline, CDR1 is MDHEN, CDR2 SYDVKM. V shed 2 bases, J shed 3 bases, and the junction held 0 bases outside the gene matches. CDR3 sequence: CASSLGTSGYEQYF. CDR3 DNA sequence: TGTGCCAGCAGTTTAGGGACTAGCGGCTACGAGCAGTACTTC.

The CDR3: CASSAPSQETQYF. DNA of the CDR3: TGTGCCAGCAGCGCCCCTAGCCAAGAGACCCAGTACTTC. This chain connects TRBV5-4 to TRBJ2-5; D unclear. Between the trimmed V and J ends, which lost 4 bases and 1 base, there was a span of 8 bases. The CDR3 length is 13 residues. Germline V gene lookup returns CDR1 SGHNT and CDR2 YYREEE (reference sequence).

The CDR3 is CASSSEDAPRGRHKQFF. DNA of the CDR3: TGTGCCAGCAGTTCCGAGGACGCACCTAGGGGGCGGCATAAGCAGTTCTTC. The chain uses TRBV3-1 and TRBJ2-1; 7 bases align to TRBD1. The CDR3 has 17 residues. V lost 6 bases, J lost 11 bases, and 22 bases stayed unmatched. The germline CDR1 and CDR2 sequences are LGHDT and YNNKEL (reference sequence).

CDR3 bases: TGTGCCACCTTCCAGGGTACAGGTGGCTACACCTTC. This sequence encodes CATFQGTGGYTF. The gene calls are TRBV19 and TRBJ1-2; TRBD1 might be the D (5 bases). The CDR3 has 12 residues. Trimming cost V 10 bases and J 7 bases, with 16 bases left between them. Germline-derived CDR1 and CDR2 are LNHDA and SQIVND (reference sequence). The full variable domain, completed using reference TRBV19 and TRBJ1-2, is DGGITQSPKYLFRKEGQNVTLSCEQNLNHDAMYWYRQDPGQGLRLIYYSQIVNDFQKGDIAEGYSVSREKKESFPLTVTSAQKNPTAFYLCATFQGTGGYTFGSGTRLTVV.

The rearrangement joins TRBV9 to TRBJ2-5; weak D call: TRBD2 (5 bases). Germline CDR1 SGDLS, CDR2 YYNGEE. Trimming took off 0 bases at V and 3 bases at J, with 9 bases between the two ends. The CDR3 runs to 14 residues. CDR3 DNA sequence: TGTGCCAGCAGCGTAGCTCCGCGGGAAGAGACCCAGTACTTC. Protein product: CASSVAPREETQYF. Filled out from reference TRBV9 and TRBJ2-5, the complete variable domain reads DSGVTQTPKHLITATGQRVTLRCSPRSGDLSVYWYQQSLDQGLQFLIQYYNGEERAKGNILERFSAQQFPDLHSELNLSSLELGDSALYFCASSVAPREETQYFGPGTRLLVL.

The chain recombines TRBV5-1 with TRBJ2-3, with 8 bases matching TRBD1. Germline values: CDR1 SGHRS, CDR2 YFSETQ. The CDR3 is 14 amino acids. Trimming removed 2 bases from V and 6 bases from J; junction bases left unmatched: 5. The CDR3 loop is CASSFGQGSDTQYF. The CDR3 bases are TGCGCCAGCAGCTTTGGACAGGGATCCGATACGCAGTATTTT. Full variable domain (missing parts from reference TRBV5-1 and TRBJ2-3): KAGVTQTPRYLIKTRGQQVTLSCSPISGHRSVSWYQQTPGQGLQFLFEYFSETQRNKGNFPGRFSGRQFSNSRSEMNVSTLELGDSALYLCASSFGQGSDTQYFGPGTRLTVL.

This clonotype has more than one count but fewer than ten. The J gene is TRBJ2-7, the V gene TRBV12-3 or TRBV12-4; D uncertain. V was trimmed by 6 bases and J by 3 bases, leaving 12 bases between them. This CDR3 is 13 amino acids long. CDR3 bases: TGTGCCAGCAGCTCGGACGTATTCTACGAGCAGTACTTC. Its translation: CASSSDVFYEQYF.

This clonotype was observed at least ten times. This chain joins TRBV11-3 and TRBJ2-7; D not resolved. The CDR3 consists of 12 residues. Trimming took off 1 base at V and 2 bases at J, with 3 bases between the two ends. Germline V gene data show CDR1 as SGHNT and CDR2 as YENEEA. This chain's CDR3 is CASSLAAYEQYF. CDR3 nucleotides: TGTGCCAGCAGCTTAGCGGCCTACGAGCAGTACTTC.

The table lists this clonotype with many counts. The chain has TRBV29-1 and TRBJ2-1; 13 bases fit TRBD2. V shed 5 bases and J 7 bases; nucleotides not matched to a gene: 5. Germline V gene sequence: CDR1 SQVTM, CDR2 ANQGSEA. This CDR3 contains 14 residues. This CDR3 reads CSVFGTSGINEQFF. The CDR3 DNA follows: TGCAGCGTTTTCGGGACTAGCGGGATTAATGAGCAGTTCTTC.

The chain combines TRBV7-2 with TRBJ2-3; D is unresolved. Trimming stripped 5 bases from V and 2 bases from J, with 5 bases between. The CDR3 is made up of 12 amino acids. Germline V CDR1 and CDR2: SGHTA, FQGNSA. CDR3 sequence: CASSGYTDTQYF. The CDR3 DNA follows: TGTGCCAGCAGCGGATACACAGATACGCAGTATTTT.

This clonotype has only a few counts. This sequence joins TRBV7-3 and TRBJ2-2; D gene uncertain. There are 13 residues in the CDR3. V was shortened by 1 base and J by 5 bases, with 5 bases between the two germline ends. CDR1 and CDR2 from the germline V gene are SGHTA and FQGTGA. CDR3 nucleotides: TGTGCCAGCAGCTTAAAGCGAACCGGGGAGCTGTTTTTT. This translates into CASSLKRTGELFF.

V and J are TRBV7-9 and TRBJ1-2; TRBD1 aligns across 11 bases. The CDR3 extends over 15 amino acids. The junction had 9 bases not matched to a gene; V was cut back by 4 bases and J by 8 bases. From germline, CDR1 is SEHNR and CDR2 FQNEAQ (reference sequence). Here the CDR3 DNA reads TGTGCCAGCAGCTGGACTGGACAGGGGGCATTAGGCTACACCTTC. Protein: CASSWTGQGALGYTF. The whole variable domain, filled in from reference TRBV7-9 and TRBJ1-2, reads DTGVSQNPRHKITKRGQNVTFRCDPISEHNRLYWYRQTLGQGPEFLTYFQNEAQLEKSRLLSDRFSAERPKGSFSTLEIQRTEQGDSAMYLCASSWTGQGALGYTFGSGTRLTVV.

This clonotype was observed a few times. The chain carries TRBV9 and TRBJ2-2; no reliable D call. Germline V gene lookup returns CDR1 SGDLS and CDR2 YYNGEE. The CDR3 sequence is 14 residues long. The germline V and J ends were trimmed by 0 bases and 0 bases, with 3 bases remaining between them. CDR3 in DNA: TGTGCCAGCAGCGTAGTTGCGAACACCGGGGAGCTGTTTTTT. Residues: CASSVVANTGELFF. Complete variable domain (other parts from reference TRBV9 and TRBJ2-2): DSGVTQTPKHLITATGQRVTLRCSPRSGDLSVYWYQQSLDQGLQFLIQYYNGEERAKGNILERFSAQQFPDLHSELNLSSLELGDSALYFCASSVVANTGELFFGEGSRLTVL.

This clonotype came up many times. The J gene is TRBJ1-3, the V gene TRBV6-5; 7 bases map to TRBD1. Germline V gives CDR1 MNHEY, CDR2 SVGAGI. Trimming removed 6 bases from V and 0 bases from J; junction bases left unmatched: 8. The CDR3 covers 16 residues. As DNA, the CDR3 is TGTGCCAGCAGACGGTTACAGGGGTCCTCTGGAAACACCATATATTTT. It specifies CASRRLQGSSGNTIYF.

The table lists this clonotype with a few counts. The rearrangement links TRBV5-1 to TRBJ1-1, with D uncertain. V gave up 1 base and J gave up 6 bases, with 10 bases separating them. CDR3 length: 13 amino acids. CDR1 and CDR2 (germline): SGHRS, YFSETQ. CDR3: CASSLSGMAEAFF. The DNA for the CDR3 is TGCGCCAGCAGCTTGTCGGGGATGGCTGAAGCTTTCTTT.

This rearrangement joins TRBV6-1 to TRBJ2-1; the D is unclear. CDR3 size: 12 residues. Trimming removed 2 bases from V and 1 base from J, with 0 bases in between. From germline, CDR1 is MNHNS and CDR2 SASEGT. CDR3 in amino acids: CASSESYNEQFF. The CDR3 bases are TGTGCCAGCAGTGAATCCTACAATGAGCAGTTCTTC.

This clonotype was found many times. The rearrangement joins TRBV29-1 to TRBJ2-7; no reliable D call. Germline assignment: CDR1 SQVTM and CDR2 ANQGSEA. Between the trimmed V and J ends, which lost 5 bases and 3 bases, there was a span of 5 bases. CDR3 length equals 10 residues. CDR3: CSVFFYEQYF. CDR3 DNA sequence: TGCAGCGTTTTCTTCTACGAGCAGTACTTC.

This clonotype was observed at least ten times. This chain connects TRBV11-2 to TRBJ1-1; 8 bases fit TRBD1. Germline V lookup: CDR1 SGHAT, CDR2 FQNNGV. This CDR3 comprises 12 residues. J was trimmed by 6 bases and V by 4 bases; bases with no gene match: 1. The CDR3 nucleotides are TGTGCCAGCAGCTGGACAGGGTCTGAAGCTTTCTTT. Residues: CASSWTGSEAFF.

This clonotype came up many times. V gene TRBV6-5 combines with J gene TRBJ1-3; D is undetermined. Germline V lookup: CDR1 MNHEY, CDR2 SVGAGI. The CDR3 covers 15 residues. Trimming removed 2 bases from V and 4 bases from J, with 12 bases in between. In nucleotides, the CDR3 is TGTGCCAGCAGTTACGCCGGGTTAGAAGGAAACACCATATATTTT. It codes for CASSYAGLEGNTIYF.

This clonotype was observed a handful of times. V and J are TRBV6-2 or TRBV6-3 and TRBJ1-2; TRBD1 aligns across 7 bases. CDR1 and CDR2 (germline): MNHEY, SVGEGT. The CDR3 spans 13 residues. Trimming at V came to 6 bases and at J to 4 bases, leaving 5 bases not matched to a gene. This CDR3 reads CASSRGQTYGYTF. The CDR3 coding sequence is TGTGCCAGCAGCAGGGGACAGACCTATGGCTACACCTTC.

Comments on this clonotype: A much larger clonotype is one base distant, so this may be a read error. V and J are TRBV5-4 and TRBJ1-6; D is unresolved. The CDR3 runs to 13 residues. Trimming stripped 0 bases from V and 7 bases from J, with 5 bases between. The germline V gene encodes CDR1 SGHNT and CDR2 YYREEE (reference sequence). CDR3 in DNA: TGTGCCAGCAGCTTGGAACGGAATTCACCCCTCCACTTT. Encoded protein: CASSLERNSPLHF.

In DNA form, the CDR3 reads TGTGCCAGCAGTTACGGGCTGGGCACTGAAGCTTTCTTT. Amino acids: CASSYGLGTEAFF. The V call is TRBV6-5, the J call TRBJ1-1; D is ambiguous. Deletions cut 2 bases from V and 4 bases from J, with 8 bases between. The CDR3 has 13 amino acids. Germline assignment: CDR1 MNHEY and CDR2 SVGAGI.

This clonotype was counted many times. This chain connects TRBV5-1 to TRBJ2-1; the D gene is possibly TRBD2 (6 bases). Per the germline V gene, CDR1 is SGHRS and CDR2 is YFSETQ. The CDR3 sequence is 14 residues long. Trimming stripped 4 bases from V and 9 bases from J, with 17 bases between. CDR3 in amino acids: CASSHRGSNSEQFF. The CDR3 nucleotides read TGCGCCAGCAGCCACCGGGGGAGCAACAGTGAGCAGTTCTTC.

This clonotype occurred a few times. The chain links TRBV19 to TRBJ2-7, with D perhaps TRBD1 (6 bases). Trimming left V 1 base short and J 1 base short, with 11 bases between. The CDR3 sequence is 15 residues long. Germline V gives CDR1 LNHDA, CDR2 SQIVND (reference sequence). CDR3 in DNA: TGTGCCAGTAGTATAGTTACAGGGCCTTCCTACGAGCAGTACTTC. Translated: CASSIVTGPSYEQYF.

This clonotype showed up just a few times. V and J are TRBV11-2 and TRBJ2-7, with D perhaps TRBD1 (6 bases). The CDR3 sequence is 13 residues long. Germline V lookup: CDR1 SGHAT, CDR2 FQNNGV. Trimming removed 0 bases from V and 12 bases from J, with 15 bases in between. This CDR3 reads CASSLDLEDRMYF. CDR3 in DNA: TGTGCCAGCAGCTTAGACCTCGAGGACAGAATGTACTTC. Variable domain in full (rest from reference TRBV11-2 and TRBJ2-7): EAGVAQSPRYKIIEKRQSVAFWCNPISGHATLYWYQQILGQGPKLLIQFQNNGVVDDSQLPKDRFSAERLKGVDSTLKIQPAKLEDSAVYLCASSLDLEDRMYFGPGTRLTVT.

This clonotype was found many times. The gene calls are TRBV7-3 and TRBJ2-3; TRBD2 might be the D (6 bases). In germline, CDR1 is SGHTA, CDR2 FQGTGA. V lost 5 bases and J lost 0, with 15 bases in between. The CDR3 sequence is 16 residues long. CDR3 sequence: CASSPGLATSTDTQYF. The CDR3 nucleotides are TGTGCCAGCAGCCCTGGTCTAGCGACTAGCACAGATACGCAGTATTTT.